The present T cell receptor beta chain was sequenced within a study of blood T cell repertoires in COVID-19. Study-wide background: T cells, B-cell-depleted T cells, or PBMCs supplied cDNA or gDNA.

Assay: immunoSEQ multiplex PCR; the TCRdb copy retains only in-frame clones and omits some. This sample has 140,000 or so clones; 75% to 90% occur once, and the top ten carry roughly 3%. With 4 bases removed from V and 7 bases from J, the gap between germline ends came to 19 bases. The CDR3 covers 16 residues. Germline CDR1 is LGHNA and CDR2 is YSLEER. This clonotype was obtained from a woman aged 55-70 years with active COVID-19. The rearrangement joins TRBV4-3 to TRBJ2-2; D remains unclear. Source material: peripheral blood. The CDR3 DNA is TGCGCCAGCAGCCCCCGGAGCGCAGCCAGTGTCGGGGAGCTGTTTTTT. It translates to CASSPRSAASVGELFF.